These 18 T cell receptor beta chains were all obtained from the same sample, sequenced in a study of T cells after yellow fever vaccination. TCRdb re-called the 5' RACE reads through MiXCR, storing one row per CDR3 protein. The sample has some 600,000 distinct CDR3 sequences; around 16% are singletons. The sample here was PBMCs, taken roughly 5 days after the first yellow fever vaccination. These receptors came from a man aged 18 to 30 who received the YFV17D yellow fever vaccine.

The chain links TRBV7-2 to TRBJ2-2, with unresolved D. The V gene's germline CDR1 is SGHTA and CDR2 FQGNSA. V was shortened by 5 bases and J by 0 bases, with 13 bases between the two germline ends. The CDR3 has 16 amino acids. The CDR3 nucleotides read TGTGCCAGCAGCCACCCCGAAAGCGCGAACACCGGGGAGCTGTTTTTT. It codes for CASSHPESANTGELFF.

This chain connects TRBV27 to TRBJ2-5, with D perhaps given as TRBD1 or TRBD2 (5 bases each). CDR3 length: 13 amino acids. Trimming left V 8 bases short and J 5 bases short, with 15 bases between. From germline, CDR1 is MNHEY and CDR2 SMNVEV (reference sequence). In DNA, the CDR3 is TGTGCCAGCCGATATCGGGGCAGGGAGACCCAGTACTTC. Its translation is CASRYRGRETQYF.

The V call is TRBV7-2, the J call TRBJ2-2; maybe TRBD1 (6 bases). CDR1 and CDR2 (germline): SGHTA, FQGNSA. The CDR3 runs to 13 residues. V lost 7 bases, J lost 1 base, and 7 bases lay in between. CDR3 protein: CASKGGNTGELFF. In DNA form, the CDR3 reads TGTGCCAGCAAAGGGGGGAACACCGGGGAGCTGTTTTTT.

This clonotype was counted only a few times. The chain carries TRBV19 and TRBJ1-1, with no clear D. V gave up 5 bases and J gave up 1 base, with 14 bases separating them. Per germline, CDR1 LNHDA and CDR2 SQIVND (reference sequence). The length of the CDR3 is 15 residues. For the CDR3, the DNA is TGTGCCAGTAGTTCCTGGGTTGCGGGGAACACTGAAGCTTTCTTT. It codes for CASSSWVAGNTEAFF.

In this sample, this clonotype turned up a few times. The chain joins TRBV5-1 to TRBJ2-3; D could derive from TRBD1 or TRBD2 (5 bases each). The CDR3 has 15 amino acids. V was clipped by 1 base and J by 0 bases, with 9 bases between them. Germline assignment: CDR1 SGHRS and CDR2 YFSETQ. The CDR3 reads CASSLRGRSTDTQYF. In nucleotides, the CDR3 is TGCGCCAGCAGCTTGCGGGGACGTAGCACAGATACGCAGTATTTT.

This chain uses TRBV5-1 with TRBJ1-1, with 9 bases fitting TRBD1. This CDR3 comprises 17 residues. Germline assignment: CDR1 SGHRS and CDR2 YFSETQ. Trimming removed 4 bases from V and 0 bases from J; junction bases left unmatched: 10. CDR3 bases: TGCGCCAGCAGCCCCCGCGGGGACAGGGCGATGAACACTGAAGCTTTCTTT. Protein product: CASSPRGDRAMNTEAFF.

This clonotype has more than one count but fewer than ten. The chain uses TRBV25-1 and TRBJ1-2; D possibly corresponds to TRBD1 (6 bases). CDR1 MGHDK and CDR2 SYGVNS come from the germline V gene. There are 14 residues in the CDR3. Trimming shortened V by 8 bases and J by 5 bases, and 18 bases separated the two germline ends. The CDR3 protein is CASEGAGGRYGYTF. The CDR3 bases are TGTGCCAGCGAAGGGGCTGGGGGCCGATATGGCTACACCTTC.

This clonotype was picked up a small number of times. This chain links TRBV15 with TRBJ2-3; no clear D. CDR3 length: 12 amino acids. Germline loops: CDR1 LNHNV, CDR2 YYDKDF (reference sequence). The V end was cut by 2 bases, the J end by 4 bases, with 4 bases between. CDR3 DNA: TGTGCCACCAGCAGATCCGCAGATACGCAGTATTTT. The encoded protein is CATSRSADTQYF.

This rearrangement joins TRBV11-2 to TRBJ2-3; 15 bases match TRBD2. The CDR3 totals 19 residues. After removal of 3 bases from V and 2 bases from J, the junction contained 9 bases not matched to a gene. In germline, CDR1 is SGHAT, CDR2 FQNNGV. CDR3 loop: CASSFGLAGGFLITDTQYF. The CDR3 nucleotides read TGTGCCAGCAGCTTCGGACTAGCGGGGGGGTTTCTGATCACAGATACGCAGTATTTT.

In this sample, this clonotype turned up many times. The J gene is TRBJ1-2, the V gene TRBV12-3 or TRBV12-4; D might be TRBD1 (5 bases). V shed 4 bases and J shed 7 bases, with 7 bases lying between them. CDR3 length equals 11 residues. The CDR3 is CASSWGGGYTF. In DNA form, the CDR3 reads TGTGCCAGCAGTTGGGGGGGTGGCTACACCTTC.

Written as DNA, the CDR3 is TGCAGTGCTAGTTTTTTAGGGACTAGCGGGGGGTATGCAGATACGCAGTATTTT. This codes for CSASFLGTSGGYADTQYF. The chain uses TRBV20-1 and TRBJ2-3, with 15 bases that match TRBD2. This CDR3 comprises 18 residues. With V trimmed by 3 bases and J by 4 bases, 11 bases remained unmatched. Germline V gene lookup returns CDR1 DFQATT and CDR2 SNEGSKA (reference sequence).

A few counts support this clonotype. The chain employs TRBV3-1 and TRBJ2-5; tentative D call: TRBD2 (6 bases). Germline V gene sequence: CDR1 LGHDT, CDR2 YNNKEL (reference sequence). The CDR3 spans 13 residues. Trimming pared 7 bases from V and 5 bases from J, leaving 14 bases between. CDR3 bases: TGTGCCAGCACCCCGGGGGTCGGGGAGACCCAGTACTTC. Protein sequence: CASTPGVGETQYF.

This clonotype was seen a handful of times. This chain connects TRBV7-9 to TRBJ1-2, with a weak D call TRBD1 (6 bases). The CDR3 loop spans 14 amino acids. Between the trimmed V and J ends, which lost 1 base and 6 bases, there was a span of 12 bases. Germline V CDR1 and CDR2: SEHNR, FQNEAQ (reference sequence). The CDR3 spells CASSLEDRTNGYTF. The CDR3 bases are TGTGCCAGCAGCTTAGAAGACAGGACGAATGGCTACACCTTC.

The rearrangement links TRBV7-6 to TRBJ2-3; possibly TRBD1 or TRBD2 for D (5 bases each). Germline values: CDR1 SGHVS, CDR2 FNYEAQ. Trimming shortened V by 3 bases and J by 0 bases, and 13 bases separated the two germline ends. The CDR3 has 16 amino acids. The CDR3 bases are TGTGCCAGCAGCTTGAGAGGGGCACCTAGCACAGATACGCAGTATTTT. As protein: CASSLRGAPSTDTQYF.

In this sample, this clonotype turned up a few times. J is TRBJ2-3 and V is TRBV29-1; D is perhaps TRBD1 (6 bases). Germline lookup yields CDR1 SQVTM and CDR2 ANQGSEA. The CDR3 extends over 14 amino acids. Trimming cost V 7 bases and J 0 bases, with 14 bases left between them. CDR3 bases: TGCAGCGCATACAGGGCCTCTAGCACAGATACGCAGTATTTT. Protein product: CSAYRASSTDTQYF.

The chain links TRBV20-1 to TRBJ2-2, with 8 bases identical to TRBD2. Looked up from germline, CDR1 is DFQATT and CDR2 is SNEGSKA (reference sequence). This CDR3 contains 14 residues. The CDR3 is CGCAGGYYTGELFF. Here the CDR3 DNA reads TGCGGTTGCGCGGGGGGCTACTACACCGGGGAGCTGTTTTTT.

There are a few counts of this clonotype. The V call is TRBV7-9, the J call TRBJ2-3; tentative D call: TRBD2 (6 bases). With 7 bases removed from V and 6 bases from J, the gap between germline ends came to 14 bases. CDR1 and CDR2 from the germline V gene are SEHNR and FQNEAQ (reference sequence). This CDR3 contains 13 residues. DNA for the CDR3: TGTGCCAGCACTCGGGGGAGCGAGGATACGCAGTATTTT. Encoded protein: CASTRGSEDTQYF.

The CDR3 coding sequence is TGCGCCAGCAGCCAGAGACAGACCCCTAATGAAAAACTGTTTTTT. Protein sequence: CASSQRQTPNEKLFF. The chain has TRBV4-3 and TRBJ1-4; the D gene is possibly TRBD1 (5 bases). This CDR3 spans 15 amino acids. CDR1 LGHNA and CDR2 YSLEER come from the germline V gene. The V gene lost 3 bases and the J gene lost 3 bases, with 11 bases spanning the gap.